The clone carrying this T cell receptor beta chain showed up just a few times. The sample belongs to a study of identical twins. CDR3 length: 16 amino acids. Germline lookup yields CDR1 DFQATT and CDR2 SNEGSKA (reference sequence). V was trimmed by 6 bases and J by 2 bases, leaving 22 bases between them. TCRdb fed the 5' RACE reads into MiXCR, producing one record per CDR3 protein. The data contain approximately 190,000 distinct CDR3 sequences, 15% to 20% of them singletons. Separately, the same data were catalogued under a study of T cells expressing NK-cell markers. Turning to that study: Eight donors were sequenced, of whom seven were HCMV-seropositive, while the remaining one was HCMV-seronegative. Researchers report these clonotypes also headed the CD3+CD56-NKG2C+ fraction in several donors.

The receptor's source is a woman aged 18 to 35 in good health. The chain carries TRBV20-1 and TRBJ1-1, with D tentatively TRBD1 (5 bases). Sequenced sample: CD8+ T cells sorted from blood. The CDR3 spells CSAYPRVLGGNTEAFF. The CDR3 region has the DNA TGCAGTGCCTACCCCAGGGTATTAGGTGGCAACACTGAAGCTTTCTTT.